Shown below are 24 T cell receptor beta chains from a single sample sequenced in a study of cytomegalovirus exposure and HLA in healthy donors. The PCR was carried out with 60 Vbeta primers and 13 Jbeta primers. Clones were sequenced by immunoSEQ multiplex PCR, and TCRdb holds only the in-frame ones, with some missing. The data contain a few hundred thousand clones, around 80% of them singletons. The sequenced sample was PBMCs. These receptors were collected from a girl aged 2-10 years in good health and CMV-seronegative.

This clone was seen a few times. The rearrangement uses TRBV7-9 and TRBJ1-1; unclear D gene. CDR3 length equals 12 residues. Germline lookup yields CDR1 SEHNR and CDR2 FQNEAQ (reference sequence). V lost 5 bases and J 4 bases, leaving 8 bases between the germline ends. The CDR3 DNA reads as TGTGCCAGCAGCCTGCCGGGCACTGAAGCTTTCTTT. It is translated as CASSLPGTEAFF.

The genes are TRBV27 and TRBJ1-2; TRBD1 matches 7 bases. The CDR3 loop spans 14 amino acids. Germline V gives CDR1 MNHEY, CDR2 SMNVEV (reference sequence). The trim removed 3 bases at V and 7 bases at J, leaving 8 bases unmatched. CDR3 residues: CASSFRDRVSGYTF. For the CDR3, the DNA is TGTGCCAGCAGTTTCCGGGACAGAGTTTCTGGCTACACCTTC.

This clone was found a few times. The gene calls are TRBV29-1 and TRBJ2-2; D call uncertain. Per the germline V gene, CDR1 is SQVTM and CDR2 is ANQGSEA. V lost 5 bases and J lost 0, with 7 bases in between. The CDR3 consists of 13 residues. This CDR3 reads CSVFVANTGELFF. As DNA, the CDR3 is TGCAGCGTTTTCGTCGCGAACACCGGGGAGCTGTTTTTT.

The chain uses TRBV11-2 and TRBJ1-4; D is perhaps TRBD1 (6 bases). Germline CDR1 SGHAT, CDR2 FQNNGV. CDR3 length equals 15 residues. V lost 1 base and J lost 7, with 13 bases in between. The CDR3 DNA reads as TGTGCCAGCAGCTTAGGGGGGCTTGGGGGTGAAAAACTGTTTTTT. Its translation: CASSLGGLGGEKLFF.

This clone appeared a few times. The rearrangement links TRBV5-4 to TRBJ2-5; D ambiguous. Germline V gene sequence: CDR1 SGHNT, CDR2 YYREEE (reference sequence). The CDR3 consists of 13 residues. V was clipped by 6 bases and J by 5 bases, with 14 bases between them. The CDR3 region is CASNTLGRETQYF. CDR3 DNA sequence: TGTGCCAGCAATACATTGGGCAGGGAGACCCAGTACTTC.

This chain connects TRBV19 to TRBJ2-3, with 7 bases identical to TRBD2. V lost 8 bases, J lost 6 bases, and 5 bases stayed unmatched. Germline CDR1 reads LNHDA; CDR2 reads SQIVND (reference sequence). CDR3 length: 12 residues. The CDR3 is CASWGGTDTQYF. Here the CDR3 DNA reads TGTGCCAGTTGGGGGGGGACCGATACGCAGTATTTT. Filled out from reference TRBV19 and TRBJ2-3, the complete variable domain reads DGGITQSPKYLFRKEGQNVTLSCEQNLNHDAMYWYRQDPGQGLRLIYYSQIVNDFQKGDIAEGYSVSREKKESFPLTVTSAQKNPTAFYLCASWGGTDTQYFGPGTRLTVL.

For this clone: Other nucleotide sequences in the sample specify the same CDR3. The CDR3 sequence is CASKVGPGGTEAFF. The DNA for the CDR3 is TGTGCCAGCAAGGTCGGGCCGGGGGGCACTGAAGCTTTCTTT. The chain is built from TRBV6-5 and TRBJ1-1; D possibly corresponds to TRBD1 (5 bases). Germline V gives CDR1 MNHEY, CDR2 SVGAGI. V lost 7 bases and J 4 bases, leaving 16 bases between the germline ends. The CDR3 has 14 residues.

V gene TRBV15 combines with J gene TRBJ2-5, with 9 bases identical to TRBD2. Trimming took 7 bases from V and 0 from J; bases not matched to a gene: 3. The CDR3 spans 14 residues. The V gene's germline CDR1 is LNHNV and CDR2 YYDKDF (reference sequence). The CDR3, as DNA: TGTGCCACCAAAAAGCGGGGGGACCAAGAGACCCAGTACTTC. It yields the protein CATKKRGDQETQYF.

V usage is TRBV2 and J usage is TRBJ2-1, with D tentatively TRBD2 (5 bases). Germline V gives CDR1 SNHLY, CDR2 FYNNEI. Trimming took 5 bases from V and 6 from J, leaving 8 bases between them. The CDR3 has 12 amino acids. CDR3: CASSQDFNEQFF. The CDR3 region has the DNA TGTGCCAGCAGTCAGGACTTCAATGAGCAGTTCTTC.

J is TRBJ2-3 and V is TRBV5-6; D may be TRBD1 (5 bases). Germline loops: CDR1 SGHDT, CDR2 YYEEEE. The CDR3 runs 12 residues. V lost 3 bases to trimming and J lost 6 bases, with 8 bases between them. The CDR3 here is CASSSGADTQYF. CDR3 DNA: TGTGCCAGCAGCTCTGGGGCTGATACGCAGTATTTT.

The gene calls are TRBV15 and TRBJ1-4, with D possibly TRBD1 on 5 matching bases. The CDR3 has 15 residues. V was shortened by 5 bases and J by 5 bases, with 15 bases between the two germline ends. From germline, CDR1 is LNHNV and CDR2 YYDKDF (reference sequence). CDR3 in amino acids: CATSPSGDGNEKLFF. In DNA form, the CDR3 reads TGTGCCACCAGCCCATCGGGGGACGGAAATGAAAAACTGTTTTTT.

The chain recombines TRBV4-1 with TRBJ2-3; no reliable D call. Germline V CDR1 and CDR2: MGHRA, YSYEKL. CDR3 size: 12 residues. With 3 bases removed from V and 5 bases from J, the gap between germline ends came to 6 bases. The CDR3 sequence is CASSHLIDTQYF. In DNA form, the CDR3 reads TGCGCCAGCAGCCACCTTATAGATACGCAGTATTTT.

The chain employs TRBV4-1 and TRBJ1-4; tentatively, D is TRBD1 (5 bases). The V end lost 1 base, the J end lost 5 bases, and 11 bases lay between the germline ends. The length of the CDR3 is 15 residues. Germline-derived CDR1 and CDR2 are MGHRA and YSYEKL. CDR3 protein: CASSQVRGGNEKLFF. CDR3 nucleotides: TGCGCCAGCAGCCAAGTGCGGGGCGGGAATGAAAAACTGTTTTTT.

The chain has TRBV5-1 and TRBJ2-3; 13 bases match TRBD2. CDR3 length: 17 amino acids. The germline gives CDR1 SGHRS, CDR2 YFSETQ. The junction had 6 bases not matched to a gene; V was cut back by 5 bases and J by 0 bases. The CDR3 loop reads CASRLWTSGSSTDTQYF. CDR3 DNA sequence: TGCGCCAGCAGGTTGTGGACTAGCGGGAGCAGCACAGATACGCAGTATTTT.

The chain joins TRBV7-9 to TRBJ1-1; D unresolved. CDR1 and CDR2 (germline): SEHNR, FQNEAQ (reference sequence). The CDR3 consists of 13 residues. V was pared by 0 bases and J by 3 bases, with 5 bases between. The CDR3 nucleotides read TGTGCCAGCAGCTTAGCCGGGGACACTGAAGCTTTCTTT. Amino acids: CASSLAGDTEAFF.

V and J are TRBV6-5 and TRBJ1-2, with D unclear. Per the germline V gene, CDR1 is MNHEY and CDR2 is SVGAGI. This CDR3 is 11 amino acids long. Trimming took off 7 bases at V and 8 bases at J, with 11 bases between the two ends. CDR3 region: CASKSLGGYTF. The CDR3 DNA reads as TGTGCCAGCAAAAGTCTCGGGGGCTACACCTTC.

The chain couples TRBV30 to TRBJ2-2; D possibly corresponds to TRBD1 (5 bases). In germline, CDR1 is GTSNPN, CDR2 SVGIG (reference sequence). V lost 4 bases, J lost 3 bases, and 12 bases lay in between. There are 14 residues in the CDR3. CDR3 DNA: TGTGCCTGGACCCCTGGGGCAGACACCGGGGAGCTGTTTTTT. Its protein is CAWTPGADTGELFF. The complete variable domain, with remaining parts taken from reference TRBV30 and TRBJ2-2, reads SQTIHQWPATLVQPVGSPLSLECTVEGTSNPNLYWYRQAAGRGLQLLFYSVGIGQISSEVPQNLSASRPQDRQFILSSKKLLLSDSGFYLCAWTPGADTGELFFGEGSRLTVL.

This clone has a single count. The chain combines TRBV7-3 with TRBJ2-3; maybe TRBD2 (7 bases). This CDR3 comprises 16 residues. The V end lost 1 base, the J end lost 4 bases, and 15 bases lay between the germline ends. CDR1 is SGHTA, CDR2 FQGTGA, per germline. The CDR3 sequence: CASSLIPGGPADTQYF. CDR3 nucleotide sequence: TGTGCCAGCAGCTTAATCCCCGGGGGGCCCGCAGATACGCAGTATTTT. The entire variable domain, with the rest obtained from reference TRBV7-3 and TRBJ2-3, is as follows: GAGVSQTPSNKVTEKGKYVELRCDPISGHTALYWYRQSLGQGPEFLIYFQGTGAADDSGLPNDRFFAVRPEGSVSTLKIQRTERGDSAVYLCASSLIPGGPADTQYFGPGTRLTVL.

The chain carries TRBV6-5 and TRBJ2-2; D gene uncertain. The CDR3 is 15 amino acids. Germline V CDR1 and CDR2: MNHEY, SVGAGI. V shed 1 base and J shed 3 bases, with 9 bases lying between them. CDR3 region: CASSYFQVDTGELFF. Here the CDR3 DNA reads TGTGCCAGCAGTTACTTCCAAGTAGACACCGGGGAGCTGTTTTTT.

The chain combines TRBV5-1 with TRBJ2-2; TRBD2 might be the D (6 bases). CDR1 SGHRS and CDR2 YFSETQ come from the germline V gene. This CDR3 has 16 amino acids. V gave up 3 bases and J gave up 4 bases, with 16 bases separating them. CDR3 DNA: TGCGCCAGCAGCTCGCAGCTTAGCGGTCCCACCGGGGAGCTGTTTTTT. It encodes CASSSQLSGPTGELFF. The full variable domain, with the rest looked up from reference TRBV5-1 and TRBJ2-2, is KAGVTQTPRYLIKTRGQQVTLSCSPISGHRSVSWYQQTPGQGLQFLFEYFSETQRNKGNFPGRFSGRQFSNSRSEMNVSTLELGDSALYLCASSSQLSGPTGELFFGEGSRLTVL.

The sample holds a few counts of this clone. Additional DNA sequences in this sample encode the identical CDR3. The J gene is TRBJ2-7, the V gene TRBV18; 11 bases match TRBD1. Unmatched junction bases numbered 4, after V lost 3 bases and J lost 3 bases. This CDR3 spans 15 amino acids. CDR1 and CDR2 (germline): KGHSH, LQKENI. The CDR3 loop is CASSPGTGGFYEQYF. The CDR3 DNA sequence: TGTGCCAGCTCACCCGGGACAGGGGGTTTCTACGAGCAGTACTTC.

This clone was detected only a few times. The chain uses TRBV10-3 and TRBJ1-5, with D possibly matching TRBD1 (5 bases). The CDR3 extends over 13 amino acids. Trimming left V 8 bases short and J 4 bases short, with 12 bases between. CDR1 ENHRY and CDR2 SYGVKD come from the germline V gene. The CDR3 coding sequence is TGTGCCATCGGCGGACACGAAAATCAGCCCCAGCATTTT. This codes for CAIGGHENQPQHF.

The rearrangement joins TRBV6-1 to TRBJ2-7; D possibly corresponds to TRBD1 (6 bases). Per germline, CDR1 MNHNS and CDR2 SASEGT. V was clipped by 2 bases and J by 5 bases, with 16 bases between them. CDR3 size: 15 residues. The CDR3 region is CASSERSGQSDEQYF. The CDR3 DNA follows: TGTGCCAGCAGTGAACGGTCGGGACAATCCGACGAGCAGTACTTC.

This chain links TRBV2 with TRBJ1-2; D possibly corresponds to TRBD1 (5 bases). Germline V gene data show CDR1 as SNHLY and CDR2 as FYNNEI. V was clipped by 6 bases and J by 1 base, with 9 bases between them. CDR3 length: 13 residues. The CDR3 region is CASSFDSNYGYTF. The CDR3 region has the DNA TGTGCCAGCAGCTTCGACAGTAACTATGGCTACACCTTC.